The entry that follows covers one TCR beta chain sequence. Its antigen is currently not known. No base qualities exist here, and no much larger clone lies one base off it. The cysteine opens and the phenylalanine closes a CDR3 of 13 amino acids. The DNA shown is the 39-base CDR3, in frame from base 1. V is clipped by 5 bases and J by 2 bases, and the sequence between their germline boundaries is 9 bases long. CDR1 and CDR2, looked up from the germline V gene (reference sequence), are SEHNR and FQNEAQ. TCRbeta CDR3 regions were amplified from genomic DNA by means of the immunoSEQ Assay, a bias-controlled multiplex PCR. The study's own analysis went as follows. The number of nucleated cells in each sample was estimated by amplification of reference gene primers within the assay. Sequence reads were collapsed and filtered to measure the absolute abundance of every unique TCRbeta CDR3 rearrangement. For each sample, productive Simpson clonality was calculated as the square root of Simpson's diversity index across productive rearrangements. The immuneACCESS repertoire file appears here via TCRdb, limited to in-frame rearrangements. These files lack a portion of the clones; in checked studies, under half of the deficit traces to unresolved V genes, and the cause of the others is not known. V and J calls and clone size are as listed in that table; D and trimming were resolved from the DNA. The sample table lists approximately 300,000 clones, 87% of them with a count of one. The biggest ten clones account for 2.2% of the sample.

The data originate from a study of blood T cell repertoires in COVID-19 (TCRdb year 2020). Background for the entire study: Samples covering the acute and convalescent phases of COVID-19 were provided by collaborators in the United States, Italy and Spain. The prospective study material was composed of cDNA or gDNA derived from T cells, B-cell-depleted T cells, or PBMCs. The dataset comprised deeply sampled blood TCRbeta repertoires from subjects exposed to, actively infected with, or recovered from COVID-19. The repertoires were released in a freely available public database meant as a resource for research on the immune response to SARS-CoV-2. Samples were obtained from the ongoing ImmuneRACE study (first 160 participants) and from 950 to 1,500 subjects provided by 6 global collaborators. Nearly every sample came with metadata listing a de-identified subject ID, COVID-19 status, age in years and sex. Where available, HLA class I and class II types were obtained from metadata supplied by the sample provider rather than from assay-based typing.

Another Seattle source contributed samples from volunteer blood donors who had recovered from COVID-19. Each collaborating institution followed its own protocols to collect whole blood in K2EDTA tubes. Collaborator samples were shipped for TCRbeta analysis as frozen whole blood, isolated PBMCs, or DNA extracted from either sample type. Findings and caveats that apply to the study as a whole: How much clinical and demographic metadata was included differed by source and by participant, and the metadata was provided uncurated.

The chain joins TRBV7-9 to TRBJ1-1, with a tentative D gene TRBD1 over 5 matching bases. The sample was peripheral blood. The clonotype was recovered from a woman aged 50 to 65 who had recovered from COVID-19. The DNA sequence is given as TGTGCCAGCAGCCTCGGGACTAACACTGAAGCTTTCTTT. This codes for CASSLGTNTEAFF.